The 32 T cell receptor beta chains in this list originate from one sample, sequenced in a study of T cell responses to AZD1222 COVID-19 vaccine. Libraries were prepared by immunoSEQ multiplex PCR; TCRdb keeps only in-frame clonotypes and omits some of them. The profile shows roughly 120,000 clones, roughly four fifths of them singletons. The sequences come from peripheral blood, collected on day 0 of AZD1222 vaccination. The receptors come from an adult in good health.

This clone was counted only a few times. The chain is built from TRBV11-2 and TRBJ1-6, with 8 positions matching TRBD1. After removal of 5 bases from V and 3 bases from J, the junction contained 6 bases not matched to a gene. The germline gives CDR1 SGHAT, CDR2 FQNNGV. This CDR3 spans 16 amino acids. The CDR3 here is CASSEGTGVYNSPLHF. In nucleotides, the CDR3 is TGTGCCAGCAGCGAGGGGACAGGCGTCTATAATTCACCCCTCCACTTT.

In DNA form, the CDR3 reads TGCGCCAGCACCGTCCGGGGGAGCGGAAAGGACGAGCAGTACTTC. Amino acids: CASTVRGSGKDEQYF. This chain joins TRBV5-1 and TRBJ2-7; TRBD2 might be the D (6 bases). V dropped 6 bases and J dropped 5 bases, with 21 bases sitting between them. Germline V gives CDR1 SGHRS, CDR2 YFSETQ. This CDR3 is built from 15 residues.

The chain uses TRBV2 and TRBJ1-6, with D tentatively TRBD1 (6 bases). The CDR3 loop spans 13 amino acids. V was clipped by 8 bases and J by 6 bases, with 11 bases between them. Germline V gene sequence: CDR1 SNHLY, CDR2 FYNNEI. The CDR3 protein is CASPGTSNSPLHF. In DNA, the CDR3 is TGTGCCAGCCCCGGGACAAGTAATTCACCCCTCCACTTT.

The rearrangement links TRBV6-2 or TRBV6-3 to TRBJ1-5, with no clear D. V was pared by 4 bases and J by 6 bases, with 7 bases between. Per the germline V gene, CDR1 is MNHEY and CDR2 is SVGEGT. The CDR3 sequence is 12 residues long. The CDR3 nucleotides are TGTGCCAGCAGTTCCTACAGTCAGCCCCAGCATTTT. The encoded protein is CASSSYSQPQHF.

The chain links TRBV5-1 to TRBJ2-1; TRBD2 matches at 8 bases. The CDR3 length is 15 residues. CDR1 and CDR2 (germline): SGHRS, YFSETQ. Trimming took 2 bases from V and 4 from J; bases not matched to a gene: 5. The CDR3 reads CASSLMGLDYNEQFF. The CDR3 coding sequence is TGCGCCAGCAGCTTAATGGGACTAGATTACAATGAGCAGTTCTTC.

This chain joins TRBV27 and TRBJ2-7, with D possibly being TRBD1 (5 bases). The CDR3 totals 13 residues. Germline lookup yields CDR1 MNHEY and CDR2 SMNVEV (reference sequence). V was pared by 2 bases and J by 8 bases, with 13 bases between. CDR3 DNA sequence: TGTGCCAGCAGTTTAGTGTCAGGGTGTAAGCAGTACTTC. Amino acid sequence: CASSLVSGCKQYF.

This chain connects TRBV28 to TRBJ1-2; maybe TRBD1 (5 bases). The CDR3 contains 13 residues. CDR1 and CDR2 from the germline V gene are MDHEN and SYDVKM. V lost 2 bases and J 8 bases, leaving 12 bases between the germline ends. The CDR3 region is CASSLAGRGGYTF. CDR3 coding DNA: TGTGCCAGCAGTTTAGCAGGTCGGGGGGGCTACACCTTC.

A single count supports this clone. This sequence joins TRBV4-2 and TRBJ2-7, with a possible D match to TRBD2 (6 bases). Trimming removed 3 bases at V and 2 bases at J, with 8 bases between. Germline loops: CDR1 LGHNA, CDR2 YNFKEQ. CDR3 length: 13 residues. CDR3 bases: TGTGCCAGCAGCCAGGGGGGAGCCTACGAGCAGTACTTC. Translation gives CASSQGGAYEQYF.

V usage is TRBV9 and J usage is TRBJ2-1, with TRBD2 as a possible D gene (6 bases). The CDR3 extends over 16 amino acids. V was pared by 0 bases and J by 8 bases, with 18 bases between. Germline values: CDR1 SGDLS, CDR2 YYNGEE. The CDR3 region is CASSVGTGVRADEQFF. The CDR3 coding sequence is TGTGCCAGCAGCGTAGGAACGGGAGTCAGGGCGGATGAGCAGTTCTTC.

V gene TRBV28 combines with J gene TRBJ2-5; 8 bases are a match to TRBD1. The V segment lost 6 bases and the J segment 4 bases; nucleotides outside the gene matches: 7. Per germline, CDR1 MDHEN and CDR2 SYDVKM. The CDR3 length is 14 residues. For the CDR3, the DNA is TGTGCCAGCAGCGGACAGGGTCGATTAGAGACCCAGTACTTC. Protein: CASSGQGRLETQYF. Full variable domain (rest looked up from reference TRBV28 and TRBJ2-5): DVKVTQSSRYLVKRTGEKVFLECVQDMDHENMFWYRQDPGLGLRLIYFSYDVKMKEKGDIPEGYSVSREKKERFSLILESASTNQTSMYLCASSGQGRLETQYFGPGTRLLVL.

This chain joins TRBV28 and TRBJ2-7; 9 nucleotides align to TRBD1. This CDR3 comprises 16 residues. Looked up from germline, CDR1 is MDHEN and CDR2 is SYDVKM. After removal of 5 bases from V and 2 bases from J, the junction contained 10 bases not matched to a gene. This chain's CDR3 is CASSDLGTGKTYEQYF. The CDR3 DNA reads TGTGCCAGCAGTGACCTAGGGACAGGGAAAACCTACGAGCAGTACTTC.

This clone was counted a few times. This chain uses TRBV10-3 with TRBJ1-2, with 11 bases identical to TRBD1. Germline assignment: CDR1 ENHRY and CDR2 SYGVKD. The CDR3 has 15 amino acids. V was pared by 6 bases and J by 0 bases, with 3 bases of the junction left unmatched. CDR3 region: CAIRGQGDSNYGYTF. The CDR3, as DNA: TGTGCCATCAGGGGACAGGGGGATTCTAACTATGGCTACACCTTC.

The chain is built from TRBV6-1 and TRBJ2-7; 12 bases are shared with TRBD2. With 2 bases clipped from V and 6 bases from J, the junction kept 5 bases outside the gene matches. Germline lookup yields CDR1 MNHNS and CDR2 SASEGT. This CDR3 comprises 15 residues. The CDR3 coding sequence is TGTGCCAGCAGTGAACGACTAGCGGGAGAATCCGAGCAGTACTTC. As protein: CASSERLAGESEQYF.

The chain employs TRBV4-3 and TRBJ1-2, with a weak D call TRBD1 (5 bases). Trimming cost V 0 bases and J 4 bases, with 12 bases left between them. The CDR3 extends over 15 amino acids. The germline V gene encodes CDR1 LGHNA and CDR2 YSLEER. The CDR3 coding sequence is TGCGCCAGCAGCCAAGATTTTAACAGGCCCTATGGCTACACCTTC. Translated: CASSQDFNRPYGYTF.

With respect to this clone: This may be a read error, as it is one base from a much larger clone. Other DNA sequences in the same sample also yield this CDR3. This chain connects TRBV3-1 (or the pseudogene TRBV3-2) to TRBJ2-7; D gene unclear. V lost 1 base and J 3 bases, leaving 4 bases between the germline ends. The V gene's germline CDR1 is LGHDT and CDR2 YNNKEL (reference sequence). The CDR3 covers 12 residues. As DNA, the CDR3 is TGTGCCAGCAGCCAAGGGGACTACGAGCAGTACTTC. Encoded protein: CASSQGDYEQYF.

This rearrangement joins TRBV10-2 to TRBJ2-7; 11 bases are shared with TRBD1. V was clipped by 6 bases and J by 4 bases; unmatched bases: 8. Germline V gene data show CDR1 as WSHSY and CDR2 as SAAADI. The CDR3 has 15 amino acids. The CDR3 DNA is TGCGCCAGCAGAGAGACCGGGACAGGGGGGTACGAGCAGTACTTC. Translating it yields CASRETGTGGYEQYF.

The chain carries TRBV28 and TRBJ1-5; D unresolved. V lost 3 bases to trimming and J lost 0 bases, with 9 bases between them. This CDR3 region has 15 residues. Germline CDR1 is MDHEN and CDR2 is SYDVKM. The CDR3 loop is CASSFKSNSNQPQHF. In DNA, the CDR3 is TGTGCCAGCAGTTTTAAGAGTAATAGCAATCAGCCCCAGCATTTT.

The chain employs TRBV2 and TRBJ2-1; the match to TRBD1 covers 7 bases. From germline, CDR1 is SNHLY and CDR2 FYNNEI. After removal of 6 bases from V and 7 bases from J, the junction contained 9 bases not matched to a gene. The CDR3 is 14 residues long. The CDR3 here is CASSRDRRGNEQFF. The CDR3, as DNA: TGTGCCAGCAGCCGGGACAGAAGGGGGAATGAGCAGTTCTTC. Looking up the rest from reference TRBV2 and TRBJ2-1 gives the full variable domain: EPEVTQTPSHQVTQMGQEVILRCVPISNHLYFYWYRQILGQKVEFLVSFYNNEISEKSEIFDDQFSVERPDGSNFTLKIRSTKLEDSAMYFCASSRDRRGNEQFFGPGTRLTVL.

The chain is built from TRBV14 and TRBJ1-3; D is ambiguous. Per the germline V gene, CDR1 is SGHDN and CDR2 is FVKESK. The CDR3 length is 14 residues. V lost 0 bases and J 7 bases, leaving 10 bases between the germline ends. CDR3 DNA sequence: TGTGCCAGCAGCCAAGATTTAGGTGGGAACACCATATATTTT. Protein sequence: CASSQDLGGNTIYF.

The chain uses TRBV7-9 and TRBJ1-1; D perhaps matches TRBD1 (6 bases). Per germline, CDR1 SEHNR and CDR2 FQNEAQ (reference sequence). V was trimmed by 4 bases and J by 0 bases, leaving 12 bases between them. The CDR3 runs to 15 residues. The CDR3 loop is CASSSGTFMNTEAFF. CDR3 DNA sequence: TGTGCCAGCAGCTCGGGGACATTTATGAACACTGAAGCTTTCTTT.

The V call is TRBV18, the J call TRBJ2-5, with D possibly matching TRBD1 (5 bases). The V end was cut by 2 bases, the J end by 4 bases, with 8 bases between. CDR3 length equals 13 residues. The germline V gene encodes CDR1 KGHSH and CDR2 LQKENI. CDR3 in DNA: TGTGCCAGCTCACCAAGCCAGGGAGAGACCCAGTACTTC. It is translated as CASSPSQGETQYF.

V usage is TRBV6-5 and J usage is TRBJ1-2, with D possibly matching TRBD1 (5 bases). CDR1 and CDR2 from the germline V gene are MNHEY and SVGAGI. This CDR3 has 14 residues. V was pared by 0 bases and J by 2 bases, with 7 bases between. CDR3 sequence (DNA): TGTGCCAGCAGTTACTCGCCAGGGAACTATGGCTACACCTTC. Amino acids: CASSYSPGNYGYTF.

In its sample, this clone was seen once. The chain is built from TRBV19 and TRBJ1-1, with D uncertain. CDR1 is LNHDA, CDR2 SQIVND, per germline (reference sequence). The V end lost 3 bases, the J end lost 2 bases, and 7 bases lay between the germline ends. CDR3 length: 13 residues. The CDR3 nucleotides are TGTGCCAGTAGTATTCGGGATAACACTGAAGCTTTCTTT. This codes for CASSIRDNTEAFF.

This clone was observed once. The chain joins TRBV29-1 to TRBJ2-7, with D maybe TRBD1 (5 bases). This CDR3 region has 14 residues. With 6 bases removed from V and 4 bases from J, the gap between germline ends came to 19 bases. From germline, CDR1 is SQVTM and CDR2 ANQGSEA. The chain's CDR3 is CSVQTGSLGYEQYF. The CDR3 coding sequence is TGCAGCGTGCAAACAGGCAGTTTAGGGTACGAGCAGTACTTC.

V and J are TRBV6-5 and TRBJ2-7; a possible D gene is TRBD2 (6 bases). Germline CDR1 and CDR2: MNHEY and SVGAGI. V shed 6 bases and J shed 2 bases, with 17 bases lying between them. This CDR3 has 15 residues. The CDR3 DNA sequence: TGTGCCAGCAGACCGGGGGTCCCTGGACCCTACGAGCAGTACTTC. It codes for CASRPGVPGPYEQYF.

The gene calls are TRBV27 and TRBJ1-1; D not certain. Germline V CDR1 and CDR2: MNHEY, SMNVEV (reference sequence). Trimming took 0 bases from V and 6 from J, leaving 11 bases between them. The CDR3 is 14 residues long. In nucleotides, the CDR3 is TGTGCCAGCAGTTTATCGGGCAGGAAGCCTGAAGCTTTCTTT. It codes for CASSLSGRKPEAFF.

J is TRBJ2-7 and V is TRBV13, with 10 nucleotides matching TRBD1. This CDR3 contains 15 residues. CDR1 is PRHDT and CDR2 is FYEKMQ in the germline V gene (reference sequence). V trimming: 5 bases; J trimming: 3 bases; junction bases outside the gene matches: 7. CDR3 in DNA: TGTGCCAGCAGCCGACACGGGACAGGGGACTACGAGCAGTACTTC. Amino acids: CASSRHGTGDYEQYF.

V is TRBV3-1 (or the pseudogene TRBV3-2) and J is TRBJ2-1; D not resolved. The CDR3 spans 16 residues. The germline CDR1 and CDR2 sequences are LGHDT and YNNKEL (reference sequence). V was pared by 3 bases and J by 3 bases, with 15 bases between. Written as DNA, the CDR3 is TGTGCCAGCAGCCAGGGCTTGGGCGATGACTACAATGAGCAGTTCTTC. It is translated as CASSQGLGDDYNEQFF.

The rearrangement uses TRBV7-2 and TRBJ2-1; 7 nucleotides align to TRBD2. Looked up from germline, CDR1 is SGHTA and CDR2 is FQGNSA. Germline trimming cut 2 bases from V and 15 bases from J; bases unmatched to any gene: 7. This CDR3 region has 12 residues. The CDR3 is CASSLNRGVRFF. The CDR3 DNA reads as TGTGCCAGCAGCTTAAATCGGGGGGTCCGGTTCTTC.

The chain is built from TRBV19 and TRBJ2-2; TRBD1 matches 8 bases. The CDR3 has 17 amino acids. Germline trimming cut 5 bases from V and 4 bases from J; bases unmatched to any gene: 12. The germline V gene has CDR1 LNHDA and CDR2 SQIVND (reference sequence). CDR3: CASSLTGQGLATGELFF. DNA of the CDR3: TGTGCCAGTAGTCTAACAGGACAGGGCCTGGCCACCGGGGAGCTGTTTTTT.

In regard to this clone: Other nucleotide sequences in the sample specify the same CDR3. The V gene is TRBV3-1 (or the pseudogene TRBV3-2), the J gene TRBJ2-7; possibly TRBD2 for D (7 bases). CDR3 length: 19 residues. The V gene's germline CDR1 is LGHDT and CDR2 YNNKEL (reference sequence). Trimming left V 1 base short and J 3 bases short, with 25 bases between. CDR3 nucleotide sequence: TGTGCCAGCAGCCAAGGGCGGGGGCCCCCCCCTTCCGGCTGCTACGAGCAGTACTTC. Its translation is CASSQGRGPPPSGCYEQYF.

This chain uses TRBV19 with TRBJ2-5; perhaps TRBD2 as D (7 bases). Germline CDR1 LNHDA, CDR2 SQIVND (reference sequence). This CDR3 spans 14 amino acids. With 4 bases removed from V and 5 bases from J, the gap between germline ends came to 14 bases. In DNA form, the CDR3 reads TGTGCCAGTAGTAAAGGCGGGGGCTGGGAGACCCAGTACTTC. This sequence encodes CASSKGGGWETQYF.